One sample yielded the 19 T cell receptor beta chains listed below, sequenced in a study of CD8+ T cells in alopecia areata. Treatment reported: oral pan-JAK inhibitor, 5-10 mg twice daily. Extracted RNA was reverse transcribed, and the resulting cDNA served as sequencing template. Only in-frame clones appear in the TCRdb table, and some are missing; sequencing was by immunoSEQ multiplex PCR. This table holds more than 140,000 clones, around 86% found once. Material: CD8+ T cells sorted from blood, obtained at week 4, from a patient treated with tofacitinib. These receptors were taken from a human donor with alopecia areata.

V is TRBV7-8 and J is TRBJ2-2; TRBD2 agrees at 7 bases. The germline CDR1 and CDR2 sequences are SGHVS and FQNEAQ. The CDR3 is 17 amino acids. Losses at the gene ends were 0 bases for V and 1 base for J; bases not matched to a gene: 5. Here the CDR3 DNA reads TGTGCCAGCAGCTTAGCGCCAGCGGGGAAGAACACCGGGGAGCTGTTTTTT. It encodes CASSLAPAGKNTGELFF.

The chain links TRBV7-8 to TRBJ2-1; unclear D gene. Germline lookup yields CDR1 SGHVS and CDR2 FQNEAQ. The CDR3 is made up of 14 amino acids. V was shortened by 5 bases and J by 8 bases, with 16 bases between the two germline ends. The CDR3: CASSRPGPGDEQFF. CDR3 bases: TGTGCCAGCAGCCGACCCGGACCTGGCGATGAGCAGTTCTTC.

The V call is TRBV6-1, the J call TRBJ1-5, with 11 bases identical to TRBD1. V lost 2 bases and J lost 10; bases outside the gene matches: 7. This CDR3 comprises 15 residues. CDR1 is MNHNS, CDR2 SASEGT, per germline. The CDR3 DNA sequence: TGTGCCAGCAGTGAAAGAGGGACAGGGGGTTTTCCCCAGCATTTT. It codes for CASSERGTGGFPQHF.

Here the CDR3 reads CASSQDHSGRRYEQYF. In DNA, the CDR3 is TGCGCCAGCAGCCAAGACCATAGCGGGAGAAGATACGAGCAGTACTTC. J is TRBJ2-7 and V is TRBV4-1; 9 bases fit TRBD2. This CDR3 spans 16 amino acids. V lost 0 bases to trimming and J lost 4 bases; unmatched junction nucleotides: 7. Germline CDR1 MGHRA, CDR2 YSYEKL.

With respect to this clone: The sample contains more than one DNA sequence encoding this CDR3. The chain employs TRBV27 and TRBJ1-1; no definite D call. Germline lookup yields CDR1 MNHEY and CDR2 SMNVEV (reference sequence). V lost 3 bases and J lost 0, with 5 bases in between. The CDR3 totals 13 residues. The CDR3 coding sequence is TGTGCCAGCAGTTTGTCTGTGAACACTGAAGCTTTCTTT. Its protein is CASSLSVNTEAFF.

This sequence joins TRBV5-1 and TRBJ2-4, with D perhaps matching TRBD1 or TRBD2 (5 bases each). This CDR3 is built from 16 residues. Germline values: CDR1 SGHRS, CDR2 YFSETQ. Trimming left V 0 bases short and J 1 base short, with 11 bases between. CDR3 nucleotide sequence: TGCGCCAGCAGCTTGGCCGGGACGTGGGCCAAAAACATTCAGTACTTC. Translating it yields CASSLAGTWAKNIQYF.

This chain joins TRBV6-6 and TRBJ1-1; 7 positions agree with TRBD1. This CDR3 is 16 amino acids long. V trimming: 6 bases; J trimming: 1 base; junction bases outside the gene matches: 11. CDR1 is MNHNY and CDR2 is SVGAGI in the germline V gene (reference sequence). DNA for the CDR3: TGTGCCAGCAGCGGCGCCCAGGGGGAAAGGAACACTGAAGCTTTCTTT. Protein sequence: CASSGAQGERNTEAFF.

V usage is TRBV7-2 and J usage is TRBJ2-7; the match to TRBD1 covers 8 bases. Trimming took 1 base from V and 1 from J; bases not matched to a gene: 15. Germline V gene sequence: CDR1 SGHTA, CDR2 FQGNSA. CDR3 size: 19 residues. The DNA for the CDR3 is TGTGCCAGCAGCTTAGGACCGGCCGGGACAGGATTTTCTTCCTACGAGCAGTACTTC. Its protein is CASSLGPAGTGFSSYEQYF.

CDR3 DNA: TGTGCCAGCAGTCGCCTAGCGGATGCCTACGAGCAGTACTTC. Translation: CASSRLADAYEQYF. The chain is built from TRBV25-1 and TRBJ2-7, with 7 positions matching TRBD2. Germline CDR1 MGHDK, CDR2 SYGVNS. The CDR3 runs to 14 residues. Trimming at V came to 5 bases and at J to 2 bases, leaving 6 bases not matched to a gene.

The chain carries TRBV30 and TRBJ1-6; TRBD1 agrees at 9 bases. The CDR3 spans 13 residues. The junction had 7 bases not matched to a gene; V was cut back by 5 bases and J by 11 bases. Looked up from germline, CDR1 is GTSNPN and CDR2 is SVGIG (reference sequence). The CDR3 here is CAWSRDRATPLHF. CDR3 in DNA: TGTGCCTGGTCCCGGGACAGGGCGACACCCCTCCACTTT.

Of note for this clone: At one of its ends the junction is not consistent with the germline gene, which may arise from a read error. The rearrangement joins TRBV9 to TRBJ1-2; D perhaps matches TRBD1 (5 bases). In germline, CDR1 is SGDLS, CDR2 YYNGEE. This CDR3 spans 11 amino acids. The CDR3 reads CASSEGRGLDF. The CDR3 coding sequence is TGTGCCAGCAGCGAGGGGCGCGGGCTGGACTTC.

V and J are TRBV29-1 and TRBJ1-4, with D uncertain. CDR3 length equals 14 residues. V lost 4 bases and J lost 4, with 13 bases in between. Germline values: CDR1 SQVTM, CDR2 ANQGSEA. CDR3 in DNA: TGCAGCGTTGCTTCCGGGAAGCTTAATGAAAAACTGTTTTTT. This translates into CSVASGKLNEKLFF.

The chain couples TRBV27 to TRBJ2-7, with D unresolved. V lost 10 bases and J 5 bases, leaving 12 bases between the germline ends. There are 11 residues in the CDR3. CDR1 is MNHEY and CDR2 is SMNVEV in the germline V gene (reference sequence). Here the CDR3 reads CATEAGHEQYF. The DNA for the CDR3 is TGTGCCACCGAGGCCGGCCACGAGCAGTACTTC.

The V call is TRBV29-1, the J call TRBJ1-6; D perhaps matches TRBD1 (5 bases). The CDR3 is made up of 13 amino acids. Germline V gene data show CDR1 as SQVTM and CDR2 as ANQGSEA. The CDR3 coding sequence is TGCATCTACCGGGACGTAAATAATTCACCCCTCCACTTT. Translated: CIYRDVNNSPLHF.

The gene calls are TRBV19 and TRBJ2-3; a possible D gene is TRBD1 (5 bases). Germline CDR1 reads LNHDA; CDR2 reads SQIVND (reference sequence). CDR3 length: 15 amino acids. With 3 bases removed from V and 2 bases from J, the gap between germline ends came to 12 bases. Here the CDR3 reads CASSIPTASTDTQYF. For the CDR3, the DNA is TGTGCCAGTAGTATTCCGACAGCTTCCACAGATACGCAGTATTTT.

The V and J genes are TRBV6-5 and TRBJ1-1; the D is unclear. This CDR3 spans 13 amino acids. With 3 bases removed from V and 3 bases from J, the gap between germline ends came to 8 bases. In germline, CDR1 is MNHEY, CDR2 SVGAGI. The CDR3 sequence: CASSYDGYTEAFF. The CDR3 DNA follows: TGTGCCAGCAGTTATGATGGGTACACTGAAGCTTTCTTT.

V usage is TRBV2 and J usage is TRBJ2-7; tentative D call: TRBD2 (6 bases). The germline V gene has CDR1 SNHLY and CDR2 FYNNEI. V was cut by 6 bases and J by 6 bases, with 12 bases left in between. This CDR3 region has 12 residues. The CDR3 DNA sequence: TGTGCCAGCAGGTCCGGGACTCTCGAGCAGTACTTC. Its translation is CASRSGTLEQYF.

The chain is built from TRBV19 and TRBJ1-1; D not resolved. Germline assignment: CDR1 LNHDA and CDR2 SQIVND (reference sequence). V dropped 7 bases and J dropped 0 bases, with 18 bases sitting between them. The CDR3 totals 16 residues. The CDR3 loop is CASIEGWGDMNTEAFF. CDR3 DNA: TGTGCCAGTATAGAGGGTTGGGGAGACATGAACACTGAAGCTTTCTTT.

The chain is built from TRBV29-1 and TRBJ2-5, with 9 positions matching TRBD2. The DNA end favors TRBJ2-7, so the J call may be wrong. Germline CDR1 and CDR2: SQVTM and ANQGSEA. The CDR3 covers 14 residues. The CDR3 region has the DNA TGCAGCGTAGAGGTTAGCGGGGGTGCCTACGAGCAGTACTTC. Translation: CSVEVSGGAYEQYF.